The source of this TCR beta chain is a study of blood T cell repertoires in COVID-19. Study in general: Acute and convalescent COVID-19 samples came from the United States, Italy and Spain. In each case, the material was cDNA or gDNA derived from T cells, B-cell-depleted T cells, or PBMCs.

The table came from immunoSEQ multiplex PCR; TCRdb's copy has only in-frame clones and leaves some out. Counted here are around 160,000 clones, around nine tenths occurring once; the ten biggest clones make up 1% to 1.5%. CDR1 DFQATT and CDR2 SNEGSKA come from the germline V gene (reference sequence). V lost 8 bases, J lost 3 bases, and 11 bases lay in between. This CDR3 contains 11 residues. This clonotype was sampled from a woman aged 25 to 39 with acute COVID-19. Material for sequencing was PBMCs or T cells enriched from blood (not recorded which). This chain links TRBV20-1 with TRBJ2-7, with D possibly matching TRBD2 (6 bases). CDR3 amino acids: CSPTGGYEQYF. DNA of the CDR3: TGCAGTCCGACCGGGGGCTACGAGCAGTACTTC.